This T cell receptor (beta chain) was captured in a study of T cell repertoires in cytomegalovirus infection. V lost 10 bases, J lost 1 base, and 13 bases lay in between. CDR3 length: 13 amino acids. The germline CDR1 and CDR2 sequences are ENHRY and SYGVKD. This clonotype has ten or more counts. TCRdb fed the reads into MiXCR, producing one record per CDR3 protein. The sample has roughly 630,000 distinct CDR3 sequences, around 24% seen once. The receptor comes from a human donor in good health (CMV status not recorded). Some clones in this sample may be carry-over from other donors' samples. The V and J genes are TRBV10-3 and TRBJ1-1; the D gene is possibly TRBD1 (5 bases). The specimen sequenced was CD8+ T cells from PBMCs. The CDR3 loop reads CATIRGGNTEAFF. The CDR3 nucleotides read TGTGCCACTATTCGTGGGGGGAACACTGAAGCTTTCTTT.